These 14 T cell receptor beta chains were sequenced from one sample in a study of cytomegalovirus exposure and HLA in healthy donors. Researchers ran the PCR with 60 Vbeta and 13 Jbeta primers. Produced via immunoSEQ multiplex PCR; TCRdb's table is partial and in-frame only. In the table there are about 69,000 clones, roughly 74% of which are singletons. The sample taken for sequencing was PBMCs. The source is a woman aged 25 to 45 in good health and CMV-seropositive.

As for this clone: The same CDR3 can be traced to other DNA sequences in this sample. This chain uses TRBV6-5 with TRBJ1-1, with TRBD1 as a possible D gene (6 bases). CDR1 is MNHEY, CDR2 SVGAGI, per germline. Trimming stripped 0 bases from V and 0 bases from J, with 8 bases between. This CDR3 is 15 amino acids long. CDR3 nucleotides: TGTGCCAGCAGTTACTCGAACAGGGTGAACACTGAAGCTTTCTTT. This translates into CASSYSNRVNTEAFF.

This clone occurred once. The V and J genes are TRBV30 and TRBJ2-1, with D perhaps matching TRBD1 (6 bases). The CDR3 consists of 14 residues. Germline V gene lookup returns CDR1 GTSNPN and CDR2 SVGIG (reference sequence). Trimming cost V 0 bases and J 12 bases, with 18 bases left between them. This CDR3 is CAWSVGGALWGQFF. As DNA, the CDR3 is TGTGCCTGGAGTGTAGGGGGTGCCCTTTGGGGGCAGTTCTTC. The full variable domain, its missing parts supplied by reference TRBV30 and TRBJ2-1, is SQTIHQWPATLVQPVGSPLSLECTVEGTSNPNLYWYRQAAGRGLQLLFYSVGIGQISSEVPQNLSASRPQDRQFILSSKKLLLSDSGFYLCAWSVGGALWGQFFGPGTRLTVL.

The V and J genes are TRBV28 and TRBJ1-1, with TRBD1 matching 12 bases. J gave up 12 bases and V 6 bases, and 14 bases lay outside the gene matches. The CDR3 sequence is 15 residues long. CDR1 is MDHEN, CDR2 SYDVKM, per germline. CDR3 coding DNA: TGTGCCAGCAGGTCTCAGCCGGGACAGGGGGCGTTAACTTTCTTT. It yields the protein CASRSQPGQGALTFF. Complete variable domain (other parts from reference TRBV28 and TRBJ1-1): DVKVTQSSRYLVKRTGEKVFLECVQDMDHENMFWYRQDPGLGLRLIYFSYDVKMKEKGDIPEGYSVSREKKERFSLILESASTNQTSMYLCASRSQPGQGALTFFGQGTRLTVV.

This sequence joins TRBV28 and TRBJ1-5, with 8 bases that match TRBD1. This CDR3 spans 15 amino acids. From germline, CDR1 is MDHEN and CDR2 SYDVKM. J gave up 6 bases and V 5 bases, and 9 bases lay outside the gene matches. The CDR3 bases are TGTGCCAGCAGTCCACTAACAGGGGGAGGTCAGCCCCAGCATTTT. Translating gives CASSPLTGGGQPQHF.

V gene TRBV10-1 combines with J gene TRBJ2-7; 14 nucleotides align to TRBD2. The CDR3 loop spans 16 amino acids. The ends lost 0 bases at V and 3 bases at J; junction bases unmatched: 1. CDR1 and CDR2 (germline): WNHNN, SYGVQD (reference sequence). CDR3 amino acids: CASSESGTSGSYEQYF. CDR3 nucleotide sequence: TGCGCCAGCAGTGAGTCCGGGACTAGCGGGAGCTACGAGCAGTACTTC.

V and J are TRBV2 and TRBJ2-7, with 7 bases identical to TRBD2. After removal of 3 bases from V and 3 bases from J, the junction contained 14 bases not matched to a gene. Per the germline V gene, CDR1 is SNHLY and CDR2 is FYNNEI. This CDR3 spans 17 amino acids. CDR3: CASSEGPGRRGDYEQYF. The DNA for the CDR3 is TGTGCCAGCAGTGAGGGCCCAGGGCGACGGGGGGACTACGAGCAGTACTTC.

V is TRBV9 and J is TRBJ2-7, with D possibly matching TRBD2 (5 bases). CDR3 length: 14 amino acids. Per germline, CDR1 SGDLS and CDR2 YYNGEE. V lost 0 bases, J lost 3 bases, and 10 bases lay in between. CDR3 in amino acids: CASSVALGSYEQYF. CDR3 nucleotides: TGTGCCAGCAGCGTAGCTCTGGGGAGCTACGAGCAGTACTTC.

CDR3 coding DNA: TGTGCCAGCAGCCCGAGGGAGGGGAGGAACACTGAAGCTTTCTTT. Translated, it gives CASSPREGRNTEAFF. The V gene is TRBV7-9, the J gene TRBJ1-1; maybe TRBD1 (5 bases). CDR3 length equals 15 residues. The V gene lost 5 bases and the J gene lost 1 base, with 14 bases spanning the gap. From germline, CDR1 is SEHNR and CDR2 FQNEAQ (reference sequence).

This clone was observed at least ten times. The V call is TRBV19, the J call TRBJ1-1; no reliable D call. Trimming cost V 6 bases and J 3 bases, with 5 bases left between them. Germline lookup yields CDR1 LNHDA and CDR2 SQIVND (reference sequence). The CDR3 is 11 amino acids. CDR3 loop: CASRRDTEAFF. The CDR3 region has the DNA TGTGCCAGTAGGAGAGACACTGAAGCTTTCTTT.

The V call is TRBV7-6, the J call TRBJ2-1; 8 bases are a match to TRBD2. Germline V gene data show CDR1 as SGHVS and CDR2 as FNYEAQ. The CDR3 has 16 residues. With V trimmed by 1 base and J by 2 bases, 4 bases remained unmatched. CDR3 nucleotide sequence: TGTGCCAGCAGCTTAGAGAGCGGGGGCCCCTACAATGAGCAGTTCTTC. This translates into CASSLESGGPYNEQFF.

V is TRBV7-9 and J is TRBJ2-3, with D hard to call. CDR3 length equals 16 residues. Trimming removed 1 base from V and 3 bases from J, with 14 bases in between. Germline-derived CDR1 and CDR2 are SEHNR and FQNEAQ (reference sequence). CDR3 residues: CASSLVTPRGTDTQYF. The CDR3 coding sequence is TGTGCCAGCAGCTTAGTAACGCCCCGCGGAACAGATACGCAGTATTTT.

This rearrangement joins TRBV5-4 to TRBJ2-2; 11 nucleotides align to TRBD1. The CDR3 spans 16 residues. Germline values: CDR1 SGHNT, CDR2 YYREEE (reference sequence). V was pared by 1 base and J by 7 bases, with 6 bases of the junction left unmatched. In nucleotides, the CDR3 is TGTGCCAGCAGCTTGCCGGGGACAGGGGGTTTCGGGGAGCTGTTTTTT. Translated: CASSLPGTGGFGELFF. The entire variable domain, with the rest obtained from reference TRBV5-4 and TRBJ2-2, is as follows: ETGVTQSPTHLIKTRGQQVTLRCSSQSGHNTVSWYQQALGQGPQFIFQYYREEENGRGNFPPRFSGLQFPNYSSELNVNALELDDSALYLCASSLPGTGGFGELFFGEGSRLTVL.

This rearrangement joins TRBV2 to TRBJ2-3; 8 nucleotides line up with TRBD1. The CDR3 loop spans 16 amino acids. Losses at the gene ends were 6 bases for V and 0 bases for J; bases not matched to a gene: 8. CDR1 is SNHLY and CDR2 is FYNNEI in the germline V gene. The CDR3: CASSPGTGYSTDTQYF. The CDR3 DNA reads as TGTGCCAGCAGCCCAGGGACAGGCTATAGCACAGATACGCAGTATTTT.

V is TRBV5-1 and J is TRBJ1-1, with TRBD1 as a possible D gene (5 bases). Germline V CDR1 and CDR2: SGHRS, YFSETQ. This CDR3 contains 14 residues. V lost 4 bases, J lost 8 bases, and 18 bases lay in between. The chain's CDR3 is CASSLGAGPSEAFF. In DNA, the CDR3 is TGCGCCAGCAGCCTGGGTGCGGGACCCTCCGAAGCTTTCTTT. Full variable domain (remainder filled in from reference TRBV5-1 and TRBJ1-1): KAGVTQTPRYLIKTRGQQVTLSCSPISGHRSVSWYQQTPGQGLQFLFEYFSETQRNKGNFPGRFSGRQFSNSRSEMNVSTLELGDSALYLCASSLGAGPSEAFFGQGTRLTVV.